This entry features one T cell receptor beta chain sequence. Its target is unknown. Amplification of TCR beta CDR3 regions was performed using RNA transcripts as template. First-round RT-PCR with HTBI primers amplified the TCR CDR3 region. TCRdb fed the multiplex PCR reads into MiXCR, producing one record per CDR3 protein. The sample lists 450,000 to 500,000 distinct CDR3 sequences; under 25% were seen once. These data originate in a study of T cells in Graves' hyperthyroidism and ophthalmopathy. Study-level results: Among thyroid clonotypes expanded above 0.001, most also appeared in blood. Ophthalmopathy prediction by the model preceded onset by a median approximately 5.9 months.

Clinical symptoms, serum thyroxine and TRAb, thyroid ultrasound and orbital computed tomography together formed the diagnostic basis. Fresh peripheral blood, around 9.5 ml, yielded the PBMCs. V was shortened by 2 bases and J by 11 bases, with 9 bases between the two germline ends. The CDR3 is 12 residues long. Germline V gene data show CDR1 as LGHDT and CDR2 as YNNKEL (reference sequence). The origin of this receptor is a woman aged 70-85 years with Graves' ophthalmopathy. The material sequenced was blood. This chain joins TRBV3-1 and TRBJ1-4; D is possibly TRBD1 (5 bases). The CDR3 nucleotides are TGTGCCAGCAGCCAATTCGGGGGGAAACTGTTTTTT. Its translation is CASSQFGGKLFF.